This TCR beta chain was captured in a study of shared clonotypes between healthy human individuals. Across the study: The donor group consisted of a couple of women and three men, aged 18 to 49. Study conclusions and caveats: Clonotype sharing among donors likely depends on sequencing depth.

On this clone: The antigen remains unidentified.

TCRdb's copy holds only in-frame clones and misses some; the assay was immunoSEQ multiplex PCR. This sample carries roughly 490,000 clones, around 79% of them seen once, and the ten largest clones take about 12%. Unsorted samples, those not sorted, used approximately 100 million PBMCs for genomic DNA. With 5 bases removed from V and 5 bases from J, the gap between germline ends came to 10 bases. Germline V CDR1 and CDR2: MNHEY, SMNVEV (reference sequence). The CDR3 has 13 residues. The receptor was derived from a woman between 40 and 50 years old in good health. Some clones in this sample may be carry-over from other donors' samples. The rearrangement links TRBV27 to TRBJ1-5, with D unclear. The sample consisted of PBMCs. The CDR3 nucleotides read TGTGCCAGCAGTGTTACCGGGTATCAGCCCCAGCATTTT. Residues: CASSVTGYQPQHF.